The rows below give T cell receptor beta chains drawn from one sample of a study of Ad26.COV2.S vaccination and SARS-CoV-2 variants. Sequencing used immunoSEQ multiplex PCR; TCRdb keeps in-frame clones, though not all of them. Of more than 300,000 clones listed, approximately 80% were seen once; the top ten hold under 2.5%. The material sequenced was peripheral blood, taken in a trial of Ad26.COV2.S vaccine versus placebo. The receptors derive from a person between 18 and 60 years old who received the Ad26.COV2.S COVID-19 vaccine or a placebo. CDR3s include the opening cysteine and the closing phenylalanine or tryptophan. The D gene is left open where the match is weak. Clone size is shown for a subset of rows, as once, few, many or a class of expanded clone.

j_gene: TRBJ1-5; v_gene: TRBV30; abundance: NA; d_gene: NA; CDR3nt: TGTGCCTGGAGTACAGGGCGGAGTGGCCAGCCCCAGCATTTT; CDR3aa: CAWSTGRSGQPQHF
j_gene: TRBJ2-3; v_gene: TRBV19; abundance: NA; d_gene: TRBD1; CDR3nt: TGTGCCAGTAGTAAGGGGGCGAGGGATACGCAGTATTTT; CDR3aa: CASSKGARDTQYF
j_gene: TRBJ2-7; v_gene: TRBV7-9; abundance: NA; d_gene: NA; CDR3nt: TGTGCCAGCAGCTCAAAACCCCTCGGATCCTACGAGCAGTACTTC; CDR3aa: CASSSKPLGSYEQYF
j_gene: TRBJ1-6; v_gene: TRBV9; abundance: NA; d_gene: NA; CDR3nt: TGTGCCAGCAGCGTAGGTCAGGGCCGCTCCTATAATTCACCCCTCCACTTT; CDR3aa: CASSVGQGRSYNSPLHF
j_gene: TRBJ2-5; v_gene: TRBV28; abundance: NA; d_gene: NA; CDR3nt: TGTGCCAGCAGTTCAGGGGGGGAGACCCAGTACTTC; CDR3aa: CASSSGGETQYF
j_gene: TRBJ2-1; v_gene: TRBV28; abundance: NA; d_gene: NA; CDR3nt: TGTGCCAGCGACAGCCGCTCCTACAATGAGCAGTTCTTC; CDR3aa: CASDSRSYNEQFF
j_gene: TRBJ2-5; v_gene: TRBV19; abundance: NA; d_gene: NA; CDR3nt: TGTGCCAGTAGTATCGGACGGGGACGGAGACTGGACTTC; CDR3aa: CASSIGRGRRLDF
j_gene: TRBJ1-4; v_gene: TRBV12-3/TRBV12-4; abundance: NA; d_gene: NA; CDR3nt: TGTGCCAGCAGTTTAGTTCGGGAAAAACTGTTTTTT; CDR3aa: CASSLVREKLFF
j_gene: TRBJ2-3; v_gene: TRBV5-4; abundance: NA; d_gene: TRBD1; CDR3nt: TGTGCCAGCAGCCCCAGACAGGGGCGAGATACGCAGTATTTT; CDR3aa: CASSPRQGRDTQYF
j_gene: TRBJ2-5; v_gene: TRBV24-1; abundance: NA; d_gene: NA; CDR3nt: TGTGCCACCAGTGATTGGGTAGACCAAGAGACCCAGTACTTC; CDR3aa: CATSDWVDQETQYF
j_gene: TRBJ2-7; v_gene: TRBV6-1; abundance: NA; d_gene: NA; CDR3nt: TGTGCCAGCAGTGACCGAGTCCAGGCCGAGCAGTACTTC; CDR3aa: CASSDRVQAEQYF
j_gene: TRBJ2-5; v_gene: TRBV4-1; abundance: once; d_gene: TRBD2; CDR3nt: TGCGCCAGCAGAAGCGGGGGACAAGAGACCCAGTACTTC; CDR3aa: CASRSGGQETQYF
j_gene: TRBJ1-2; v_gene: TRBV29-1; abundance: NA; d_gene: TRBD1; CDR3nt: TGCAGCGTTGATGGCCGGGACAGGGTTTATGGCTACACCTTC; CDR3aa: CSVDGRDRVYGYTF
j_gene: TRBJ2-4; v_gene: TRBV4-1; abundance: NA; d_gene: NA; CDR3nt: TGCGCCAGCAGCCAAGATGGTCGGCGGGTAAACATTCAGTACTTC; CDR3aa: CASSQDGRRVNIQYF
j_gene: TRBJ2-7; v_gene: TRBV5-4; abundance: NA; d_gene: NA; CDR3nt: TGTGCCAGCAGCGGTTCGGGATACGAGCAGTACTTC; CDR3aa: CASSGSGYEQYF
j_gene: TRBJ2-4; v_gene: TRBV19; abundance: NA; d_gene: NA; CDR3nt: TGTGCCAGTAGTTTGGAGCTGAACAAAAACATTCAGTACTTC; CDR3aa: CASSLELNKNIQYF
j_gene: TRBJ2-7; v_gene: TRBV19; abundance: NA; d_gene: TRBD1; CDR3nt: TGTGCCAGTAGTACCCAGGGGGCCGAGCAGTACTTC; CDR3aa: CASSTQGAEQYF
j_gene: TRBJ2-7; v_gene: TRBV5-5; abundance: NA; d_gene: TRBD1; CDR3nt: TGTGCCAGCAGCATGGACAGGGCCCATTACGAGCAGTACTTC; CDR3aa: CASSMDRAHYEQYF
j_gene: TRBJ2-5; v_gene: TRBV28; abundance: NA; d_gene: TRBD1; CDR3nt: TGTGCCAGCAGTTTGACGGGGACAGGGGGCCAAGAGACCCAGTACTTC; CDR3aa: CASSLTGTGGQETQYF
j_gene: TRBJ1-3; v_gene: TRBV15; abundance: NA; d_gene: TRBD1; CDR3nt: TGTGCCACCAGCAGAGACAGGGGGACGGACTCTGGAAACACCATATATTTT; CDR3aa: CATSRDRGTDSGNTIYF
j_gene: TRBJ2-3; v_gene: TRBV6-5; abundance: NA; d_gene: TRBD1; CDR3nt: TGTGCCAGCAGTTACCAACCCGGGACAGGGGCAGATACGCAGTATTTT; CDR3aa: CASSYQPGTGADTQYF
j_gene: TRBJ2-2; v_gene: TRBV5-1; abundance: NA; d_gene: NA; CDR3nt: TGCGCCAGCAGCTTGGCACCCGCTGGGACCGGGGAGCTGTTTTTT; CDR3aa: CASSLAPAGTGELFF
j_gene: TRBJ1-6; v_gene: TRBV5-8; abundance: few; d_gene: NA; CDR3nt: TGTGCCAGCAGCTTCCTGGCAGGCACTTCACCCCTCCACTTT; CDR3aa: CASSFLAGTSPLHF
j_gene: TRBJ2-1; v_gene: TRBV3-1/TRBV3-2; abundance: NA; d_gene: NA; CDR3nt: TGTGCCGTACGGAATAAGGCGTACAATGAGCAGTTCTTC; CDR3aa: CAVRNKAYNEQFF
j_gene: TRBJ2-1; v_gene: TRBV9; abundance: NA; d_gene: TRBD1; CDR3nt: TGTGCCAGCAGCGTAGGACAGGGAACCTACAATGAGCAGTTCTTC; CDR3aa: CASSVGQGTYNEQFF
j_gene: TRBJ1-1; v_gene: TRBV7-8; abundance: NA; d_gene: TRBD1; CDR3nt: TGTGCCAGCAGCCTAAGGGACAGGGCCGAAGCTTTCTTT; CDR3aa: CASSLRDRAEAFF
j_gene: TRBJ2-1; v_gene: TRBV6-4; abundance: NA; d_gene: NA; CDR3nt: TGTGCCAGCAGTGAAATAGGATGGCAGTTCTTC; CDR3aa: CASSEIGWQFF
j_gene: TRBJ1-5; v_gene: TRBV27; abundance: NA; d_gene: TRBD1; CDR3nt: TGTGCCAGCGGATCATCCGGGGACAGAGACAATCAGCCCCAGCATTTT; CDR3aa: CASGSSGDRDNQPQHF
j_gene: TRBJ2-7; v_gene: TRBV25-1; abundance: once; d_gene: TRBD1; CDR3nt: TGTGCCAGCAGTGAACCGGGGGGGACAGGGGACGAGCAGTACTTC; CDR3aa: CASSEPGGTGDEQYF
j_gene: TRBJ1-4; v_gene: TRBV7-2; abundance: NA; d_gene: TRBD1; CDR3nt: TGTGCCAGCAACTCAACGGAACAGGGGGCCCGAGGAAAACTGTTTTTT; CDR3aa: CASNSTEQGARGKLFF
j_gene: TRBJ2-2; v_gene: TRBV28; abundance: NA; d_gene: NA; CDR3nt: TGTGCCAGCAGTTTAAAAGTAGGACCCATGAACACCGGGGAGCTGTTTTTT; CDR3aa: CASSLKVGPMNTGELFF
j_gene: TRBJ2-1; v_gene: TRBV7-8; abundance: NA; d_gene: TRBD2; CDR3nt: TGTGCCAGCAGCTTGGCTAGCGGGGGTCATGAGCAGTTCTTC; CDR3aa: CASSLASGGHEQFF
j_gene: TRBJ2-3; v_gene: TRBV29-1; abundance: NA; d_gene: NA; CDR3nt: TGCAGCGCCGGCCCCGGCCACCGGGTCACGCAGTATTTT; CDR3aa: CSAGPGHRVTQYF
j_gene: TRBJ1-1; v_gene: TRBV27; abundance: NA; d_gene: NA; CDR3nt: TGTGCCAGCAGTTTGTACTGGGGCACTGAAGCTTTCTTT; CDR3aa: CASSLYWGTEAFF
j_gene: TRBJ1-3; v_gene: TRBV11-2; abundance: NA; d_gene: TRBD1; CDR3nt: TGTGCCAGCAGCTTACACAGGGGAGGTGGAAACACCATATATTTT; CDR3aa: CASSLHRGGGNTIYF
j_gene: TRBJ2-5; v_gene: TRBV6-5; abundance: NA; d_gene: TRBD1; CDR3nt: TGTGCCAGCAGTTACACCCTGGGACAGGTAGAGACCCAGTACTTC; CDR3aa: CASSYTLGQVETQYF
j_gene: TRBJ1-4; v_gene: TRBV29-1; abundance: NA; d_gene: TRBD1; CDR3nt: TGCAGCGTCCTAATACAGGGGTCCGGAGTGTTTTTT; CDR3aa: CSVLIQGSGVFF
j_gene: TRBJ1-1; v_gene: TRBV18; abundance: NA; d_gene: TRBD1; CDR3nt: TGTGCCAGCTCACTCCTACCCCCCGGGACAGGGAACACTGAAGCTTTCTTT; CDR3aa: CASSLLPPGTGNTEAFF
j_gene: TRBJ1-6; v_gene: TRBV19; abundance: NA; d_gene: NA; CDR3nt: TGTGCCATCCCGACCGGTTACTCCTATAATTCACCCCTCCACTTT; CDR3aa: CAIPTGYSYNSPLHF
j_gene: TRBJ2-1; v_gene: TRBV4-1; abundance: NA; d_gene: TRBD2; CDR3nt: TGCGCCAGCAGCCCTGCGGGGGAACATGAGCAGTTCTTC; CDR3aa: CASSPAGEHEQFF
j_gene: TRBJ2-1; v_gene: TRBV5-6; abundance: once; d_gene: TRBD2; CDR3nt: TGTGCCAGCAGCTCAAAAATAGCGGGGGAGCTCAATGAGCAGTTCTTC; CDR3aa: CASSSKIAGELNEQFF
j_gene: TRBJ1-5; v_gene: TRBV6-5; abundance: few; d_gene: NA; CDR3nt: TGTGCCAGCTCGAGCCGGCCCCAGCATTTT; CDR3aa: CASSSRPQHF
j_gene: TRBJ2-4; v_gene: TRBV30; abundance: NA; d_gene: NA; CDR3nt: TGTGCCTGGAGTCGGGGCCGGGCAGCCAAAAACATTCAGTACTTC; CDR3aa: CAWSRGRAAKNIQYF
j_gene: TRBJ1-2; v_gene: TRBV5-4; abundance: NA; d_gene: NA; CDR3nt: TGTGCCAGCAGCGACCCTACAGGGAACTATGGCTACACCTTC; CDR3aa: CASSDPTGNYGYTF
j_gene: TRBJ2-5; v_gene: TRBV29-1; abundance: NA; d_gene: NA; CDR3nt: TGCAGCGTTGAAGGTCGGGTCCGTCAAGAGACCCAGTACTTC; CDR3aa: CSVEGRVRQETQYF
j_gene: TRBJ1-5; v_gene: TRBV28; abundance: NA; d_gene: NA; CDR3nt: TGTGCCAGCAGGTATTACAGGGAGGGGAGCAATCAGCCCCAGCATTTT; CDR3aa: CASRYYREGSNQPQHF
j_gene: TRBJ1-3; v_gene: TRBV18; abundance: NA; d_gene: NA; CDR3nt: TGTGCCAGCTCACCGTCGGACAGTAACACCATATATTTT; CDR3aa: CASSPSDSNTIYF
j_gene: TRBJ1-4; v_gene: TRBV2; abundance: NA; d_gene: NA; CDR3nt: TGTGCCAGCAGTGAAAGACCCCCGAGTGAAAAACTGTTTTTT; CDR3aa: CASSERPPSEKLFF
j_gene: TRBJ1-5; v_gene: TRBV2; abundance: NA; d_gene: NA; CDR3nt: TGTGCCAGCAGGGGTTTCAGCAATCAGCCCCAGCATTTT; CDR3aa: CASRGFSNQPQHF
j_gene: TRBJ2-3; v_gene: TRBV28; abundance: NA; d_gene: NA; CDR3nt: TGTGCCAGCAGTTTTGCCGGGGTGCGGGCGGACGGAGCAACAGATACGCAGTATTTT; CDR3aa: CASSFAGVRADGATDTQYF
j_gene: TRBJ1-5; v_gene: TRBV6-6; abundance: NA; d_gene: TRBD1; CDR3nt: TGTGCCAGCAGTTCCGACAGGGGGTTGGGGCAGCCCCAGCATTTT; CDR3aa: CASSSDRGLGQPQHF
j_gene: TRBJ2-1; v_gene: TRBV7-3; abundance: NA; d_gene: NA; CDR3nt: TGTGCCAGCAGCTTATACGCGGGGAGCTCCTACAATGAGCAGTTCTTC; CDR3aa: CASSLYAGSSYNEQFF
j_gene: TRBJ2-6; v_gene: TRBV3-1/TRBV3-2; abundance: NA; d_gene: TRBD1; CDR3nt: TGTGCCAGCAGCGGACAGGGGCCGCACTCTGGGGCCAACGTCCTGACTTTC; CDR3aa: CASSGQGPHSGANVLTF